This is a list of T cell receptor beta chains from one sample in a study of radiotherapy plus CTLA-4 blockade in lung cancer. This table comes from immunoSEQ multiplex PCR, and its TCRdb copy is limited to in-frame clones, with some not included. Seen here are 89,000 or so clones, 80% to 85% observed once, and the top ten hold roughly 3.5%. Sequences were derived from peripheral blood, sampled from a patient treated with radiotherapy plus ipilimumab. The receptors stem from a human donor with non-small cell lung cancer who had a partial response to radiotherapy plus ipilimumab. The CDR3 runs from the conserved cysteine through the conserved F or W. Fields, in order: CDR3 length, V gene, clone size, CDR3 protein. Clone size is given for some rows only: seen once, a few or many times, or a class if the clone is expanded.

length: 17; V: TRBV5-1; size: .; CDR3: CASSLTGGTTMNTEAFF
length: 18; V: TRBV10-1; size: once; CDR3: CASSVGLAPLGSYNEQFF
length: 14; V: TRBV6-5; size: few; CDR3: CASRDRGLYQPQHF
length: 14; V: TRBV5-1; size: .; CDR3: CASSLGRVGDEQFF
length: 15; V: TRBV19; size: few; CDR3: CASSTIAAVYNEQFF
length: 13; V: TRBV7-2; size: .; CDR3: CASSLFSEILAFF
length: 14; V: TRBV7-8; size: .; CDR3: CASSLGAGVQPQHF
length: 14; V: TRBV7-9; size: .; CDR3: CASSTRLLQETQYF
length: 14; V: TRBV18; size: once; CDR3: CASSPLAGDNEQFF
length: 15; V: TRBV11-2; size: .; CDR3: CASTSGEAGSYEQYF
length: 15; V: TRBV25-1; size: .; CDR3: CASSDRTRGNTEAFF